The TCR beta chain described here comes from a study of cytomegalovirus exposure and HLA in healthy donors. Findings and limits, study-wide: In a later analysis, donors in an Asian-associated ancestry cluster reportedly had fewer N-insertions in productive TCRs than the cohort mean. Both high specificity and high sensitivity reportedly marked the classifier's diagnosis of cytomegalovirus status. Researchers had no immune exposure information except CMV serostatus available.

Turning to this clone: Its antigen is as yet unknown.

Researchers ran the PCR with 60 Vbeta and 13 Jbeta primers. Clones were sequenced by immunoSEQ multiplex PCR, and TCRdb holds only the in-frame ones, with some missing. The sample records around 160,000 clones, roughly three quarters being singletons. The J segment lost 6 bases and the V segment lost 5 bases, leaving 1 base of the junction unmatched. This CDR3 is 12 amino acids long. CDR1 SGHVS and CDR2 FQNEAQ come from the germline V gene. The chain uses TRBV7-8 and TRBJ2-1, with 7 bases matching TRBD2. This TCR was recovered from a male donor in good health and CMV-seropositive. What was sequenced was PBMCs. The CDR3 region has the DNA TGTGCCAGCAGCCCGGGGGGCAATGAGCAGTTCTTC. Its translation is CASSPGGNEQFF.